Detailed here is one T cell receptor beta chain. It was with 60 Vbeta and 13 Jbeta primers that the PCR ran. The method was immunoSEQ multiplex PCR; TCRdb's version includes in-frame clones alone and lacks a portion of them. The sample has 95,000 to 150,000 clones; around 65% are singletons. V dropped 5 bases and J dropped 2 bases, with 13 bases sitting between them. Germline CDR1 and CDR2: SGHTA and FQGNSA. The length of the CDR3 is 14 residues. These data are taken from a study of cytomegalovirus exposure and HLA in healthy donors. Healthy donors of bone marrow made up the group. The sequenced material came from PBMCs. The chain employs TRBV7-2 and TRBJ2-7; D not certain. This TCR was recovered from a young man in good health and CMV-seronegative. The CDR3 here is CASSLQLFTYEQYF. The DNA for the CDR3 is TGTGCCAGCAGCCTACAGCTTTTCACCTACGAGCAGTACTTC.